This TCR beta chain is drawn from a study of T cell repertoires and HLA-DP antigens. The CDR3 loop spans 14 amino acids. Germline trimming cut 5 bases from V and 6 bases from J; bases unmatched to any gene: 9. Germline V gene lookup returns CDR1 MNHEY and CDR2 SVGAGI. A remark on this clone: Its antigen is not identified.

Sequencing was performed with immunoSEQ multiplex PCR; in TCRdb, only in-frame clones are kept and a portion is missing. The sample records over 100,000 clones, almost 95% being singletons. The chain employs TRBV6-5 and TRBJ1-2, with 7 bases that match TRBD1. The sequence came from a woman between 18 and 29 years old in good health and CMV-seronegative. Specimen: CD4+ T cells from PBMCs. The CDR3 region is CASSPDKDRDGYTF. The CDR3 nucleotides are TGTGCCAGCAGTCCCGATAAAGACAGGGATGGCTACACCTTC.